This passage covers 7 T cell receptor beta chains from one sample sequenced in a study of blood T cells in healthy people across ages. Next came a second PCR, run for about 7 to 12 cycles, which used a sample-barcoded 5' primer along with a J-beta primer mix. TCRdb itself ran the 5' RACE reads through MiXCR, one entry per CDR3 protein. The sample includes some 1.5 million distinct CDR3 sequences, approximately 39% of them seen just once. Sequencing used blood. The receptor source for this set is a woman between 18 and 29 years old in good health.

This rearrangement joins TRBV5-4 to TRBJ1-1, with TRBD1 identical over 7 bases. CDR1 and CDR2 (germline): SGHNT, YYREEE (reference sequence). The CDR3 has 15 amino acids. V was clipped by 4 bases and J by 0 bases; unmatched bases: 6. CDR3 amino acids: CASSDGTEMNTEAFF. Written as DNA, the CDR3 is TGTGCCAGCAGCGACGGGACAGAAATGAACACTGAAGCTTTCTTT. The entire variable domain, with the rest obtained from reference TRBV5-4 and TRBJ1-1, is as follows: ETGVTQSPTHLIKTRGQQVTLRCSSQSGHNTVSWYQQALGQGPQFIFQYYREEENGRGNFPPRFSGLQFPNYSSELNVNALELDDSALYLCASSDGTEMNTEAFFGQGTRLTVV.

This sequence joins TRBV20-1 and TRBJ2-3; TRBD2 is a possible D gene (6 bases). Germline CDR1 is DFQATT and CDR2 is SNEGSKA (reference sequence). V shed 0 bases and J shed 2 bases, with 18 bases lying between them. The CDR3 is 17 residues long. For the CDR3, the DNA is TGCAGTGCTAGAGATCCAACTAGCCCCTCCCTCACAGATACGCAGTATTTT. Residues: CSARDPTSPSLTDTQYF.

This chain uses TRBV5-6 with TRBJ2-2; D not resolved. There are 13 residues in the CDR3. Germline V lookup: CDR1 SGHDT, CDR2 YYEEEE. V lost 4 bases to trimming and J lost 3 bases, with 7 bases between them. Here the CDR3 reads CASSGFYTGELFF. In DNA form, the CDR3 reads TGTGCCAGCAGCGGCTTTTACACCGGGGAGCTGTTTTTT.

The J gene is TRBJ2-1, the V gene TRBV10-3; 11 nucleotides match TRBD2. CDR1 is ENHRY and CDR2 is SYGVKD in the germline V gene. The CDR3 totals 18 residues. V was clipped by 4 bases and J by 1 base; unmatched bases: 9. CDR3 nucleotides: TGTGCCATCAGTGGTCCCGGGACTAGCGGAGTTTCCTACAATGAGCAGTTCTTC. It yields the protein CAISGPGTSGVSYNEQFF.

This clonotype was counted a few times. The chain uses TRBV27 and TRBJ1-5; D uncertain. This CDR3 comprises 16 residues. Germline V gene sequence: CDR1 MNHEY, CDR2 SMNVEV (reference sequence). Trimming took 2 bases from V and 4 from J, leaving 15 bases between them. The CDR3 reads CASSLNGGPGNQPQHF. The CDR3 nucleotides read TGTGCCAGCAGTTTAAATGGAGGGCCTGGGAATCAGCCCCAGCATTTT.

This clonotype was counted ten times or more. The rearrangement uses TRBV4-1 and TRBJ2-1; possible D gene TRBD2, 5 bases. Germline assignment: CDR1 MGHRA and CDR2 YSYEKL. The CDR3 sequence is 13 residues long. With 2 bases removed from V and 7 bases from J, the gap between germline ends came to 9 bases. CDR3 DNA: TGCGCCAGCAGCCAACGCGGGTGGAATGAGCAGTTCTTC. Its protein product is CASSQRGWNEQFF.

V gene TRBV10-3 combines with J gene TRBJ1-6; D possibly corresponds to TRBD1 (5 bases). Trimming left V 3 bases short and J 5 bases short, with 8 bases between. The germline V gene has CDR1 ENHRY and CDR2 SYGVKD. The CDR3 consists of 14 residues. In nucleotides, the CDR3 is TGTGCCATCAGTGAAGGGGCGAATAATTCACCCCTCCACTTT. Amino acid sequence: CAISEGANNSPLHF.